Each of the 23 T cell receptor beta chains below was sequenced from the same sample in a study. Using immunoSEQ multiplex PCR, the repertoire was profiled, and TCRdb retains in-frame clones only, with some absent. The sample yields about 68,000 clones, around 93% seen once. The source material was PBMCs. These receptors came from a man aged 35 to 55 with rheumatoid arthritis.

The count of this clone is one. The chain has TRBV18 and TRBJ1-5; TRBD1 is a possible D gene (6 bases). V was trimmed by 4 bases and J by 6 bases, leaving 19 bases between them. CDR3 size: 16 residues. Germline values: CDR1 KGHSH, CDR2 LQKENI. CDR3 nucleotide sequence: TGTGCCAGCTCACTAGAGCTGATTGGGGGCCTTCAGCCCCAGCATTTT. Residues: CASSLELIGGLQPQHF.

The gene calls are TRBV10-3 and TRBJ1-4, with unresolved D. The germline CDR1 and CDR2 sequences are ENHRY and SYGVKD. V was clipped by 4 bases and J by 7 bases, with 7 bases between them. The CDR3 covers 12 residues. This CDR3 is CAISGEGEKLFF. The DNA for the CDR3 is TGTGCCATCAGTGGTGAAGGTGAAAAACTGTTTTTT.

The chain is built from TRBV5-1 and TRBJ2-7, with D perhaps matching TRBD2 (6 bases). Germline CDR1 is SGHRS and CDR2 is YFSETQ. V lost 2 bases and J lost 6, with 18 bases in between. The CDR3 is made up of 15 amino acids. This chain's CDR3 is CASSFLGTQSTEQYF. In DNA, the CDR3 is TGCGCCAGCAGCTTTCTGGGGACTCAGTCCACCGAGCAGTACTTC.

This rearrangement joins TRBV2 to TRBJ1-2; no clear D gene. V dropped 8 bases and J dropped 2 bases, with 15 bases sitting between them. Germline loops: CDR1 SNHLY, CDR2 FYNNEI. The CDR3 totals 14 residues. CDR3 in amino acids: CASGGLPGNYGYTF. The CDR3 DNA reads TGTGCCAGCGGCGGCCTCCCCGGGAACTATGGCTACACCTTC. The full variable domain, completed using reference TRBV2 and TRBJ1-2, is EPEVTQTPSHQVTQMGQEVILRCVPISNHLYFYWYRQILGQKVEFLVSFYNNEISEKSEIFDDQFSVERPDGSNFTLKIRSTKLEDSAMYFCASGGLPGNYGYTFGSGTRLTVV.

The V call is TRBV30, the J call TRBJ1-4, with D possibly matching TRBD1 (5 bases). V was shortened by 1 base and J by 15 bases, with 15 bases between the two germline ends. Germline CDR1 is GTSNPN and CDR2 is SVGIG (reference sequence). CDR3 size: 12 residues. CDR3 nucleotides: TGTGCCTGGAGTGGCTTAGAAGGGGTTGTGTTTTTT. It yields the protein CAWSGLEGVVFF.

Here the CDR3 reads CASSTEPGQGIGYGQPQHF. Written as DNA, the CDR3 is TGTGCCAGTAGTACGGAACCGGGACAGGGTATAGGGTACGGCCAGCCCCAGCATTTT. The rearrangement links TRBV19 to TRBJ1-5, with 9 positions matching TRBD1. CDR1 and CDR2 (germline): LNHDA, SQIVND (reference sequence). V gave up 4 bases and J gave up 7 bases; unmatched junction bases: 20. The CDR3 has 19 residues.

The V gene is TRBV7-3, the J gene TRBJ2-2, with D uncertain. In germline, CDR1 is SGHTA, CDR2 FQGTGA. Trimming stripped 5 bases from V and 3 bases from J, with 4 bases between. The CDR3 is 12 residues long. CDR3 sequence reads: CASSADTGELFF. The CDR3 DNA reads TGTGCCAGCAGCGCTGACACCGGGGAGCTGTTTTTT. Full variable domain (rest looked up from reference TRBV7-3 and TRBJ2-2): GAGVSQTPSNKVTEKGKYVELRCDPISGHTALYWYRQSLGQGPEFLIYFQGTGAADDSGLPNDRFFAVRPEGSVSTLKIQRTERGDSAVYLCASSADTGELFFGEGSRLTVL.

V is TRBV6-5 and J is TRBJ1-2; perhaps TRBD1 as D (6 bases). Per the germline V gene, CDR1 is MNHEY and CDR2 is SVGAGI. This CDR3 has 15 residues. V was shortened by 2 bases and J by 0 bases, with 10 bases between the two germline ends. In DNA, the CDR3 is TGTGCCAGCAGTTACGGACAGCCAACTAACTATGGCTACACCTTC. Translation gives CASSYGQPTNYGYTF.

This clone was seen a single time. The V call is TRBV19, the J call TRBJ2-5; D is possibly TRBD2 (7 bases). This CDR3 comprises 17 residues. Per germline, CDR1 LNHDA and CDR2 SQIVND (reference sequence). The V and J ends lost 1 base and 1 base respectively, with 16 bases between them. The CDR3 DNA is TGTGCCAGTAGTATAGGTCCGGTGGGGGGGCTCCAAGAGACCCAGTACTTC. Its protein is CASSIGPVGGLQETQYF.

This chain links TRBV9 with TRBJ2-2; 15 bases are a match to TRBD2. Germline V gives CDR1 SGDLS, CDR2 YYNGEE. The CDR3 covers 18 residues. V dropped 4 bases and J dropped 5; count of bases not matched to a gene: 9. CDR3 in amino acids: CASSKGLAGGQGTGELFF. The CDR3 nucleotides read TGTGCCAGCAGCAAGGGACTAGCGGGAGGTCAGGGGACCGGGGAGCTGTTTTTT.

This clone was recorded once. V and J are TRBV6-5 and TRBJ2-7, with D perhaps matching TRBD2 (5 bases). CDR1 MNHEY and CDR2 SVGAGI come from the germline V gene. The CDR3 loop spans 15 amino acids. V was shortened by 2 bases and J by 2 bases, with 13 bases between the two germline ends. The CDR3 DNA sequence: TGTGCCAGCAGTTACCGAAGGACTGATCCCTACGAGCAGTACTTC. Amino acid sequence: CASSYRRTDPYEQYF.

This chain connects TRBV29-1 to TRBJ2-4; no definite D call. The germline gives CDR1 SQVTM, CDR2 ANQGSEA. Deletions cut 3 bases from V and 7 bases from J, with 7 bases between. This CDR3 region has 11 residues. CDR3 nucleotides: TGCAGCGTTGAGTTTAGCAACATTCAGTACTTC. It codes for CSVEFSNIQYF.

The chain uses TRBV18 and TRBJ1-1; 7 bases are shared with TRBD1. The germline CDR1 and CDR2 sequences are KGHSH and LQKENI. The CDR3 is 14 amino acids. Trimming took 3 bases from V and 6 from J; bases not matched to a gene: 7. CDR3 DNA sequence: TGTGCCAGCTCACCCGACAGGGCGGGCCCTGAAGCTTTCTTT. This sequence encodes CASSPDRAGPEAFF. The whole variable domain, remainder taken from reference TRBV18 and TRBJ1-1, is NAGVMQNPRHLVRRRGQEARLRCSPMKGHSHVYWYRQLPEEGLKFMVYLQKENIIDESGMPKERFSAEFPKEGPSILRIQQVVRGDSAAYFCASSPDRAGPEAFFGQGTRLTVV.

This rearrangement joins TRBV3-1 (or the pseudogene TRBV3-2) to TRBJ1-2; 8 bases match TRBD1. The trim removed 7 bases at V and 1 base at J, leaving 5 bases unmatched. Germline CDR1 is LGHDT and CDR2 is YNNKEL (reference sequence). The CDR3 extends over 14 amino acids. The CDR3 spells CASTRQGNNYGYTF. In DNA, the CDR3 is TGTGCCAGCACCCGACAGGGGAATAACTATGGCTACACCTTC.

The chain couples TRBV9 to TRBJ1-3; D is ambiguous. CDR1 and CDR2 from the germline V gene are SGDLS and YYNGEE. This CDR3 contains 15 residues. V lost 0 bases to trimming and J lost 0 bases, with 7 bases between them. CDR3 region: CASSVGTTSGNTIYF. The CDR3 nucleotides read TGTGCCAGCAGCGTAGGTACAACCTCTGGAAACACCATATATTTT.

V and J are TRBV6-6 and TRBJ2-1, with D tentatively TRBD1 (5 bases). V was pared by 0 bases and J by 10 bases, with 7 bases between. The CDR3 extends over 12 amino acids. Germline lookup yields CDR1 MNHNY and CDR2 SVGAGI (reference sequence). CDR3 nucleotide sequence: TGTGCCAGCAGTTACTCGACAGAGGAGCAGTTCTTC. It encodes CASSYSTEEQFF.

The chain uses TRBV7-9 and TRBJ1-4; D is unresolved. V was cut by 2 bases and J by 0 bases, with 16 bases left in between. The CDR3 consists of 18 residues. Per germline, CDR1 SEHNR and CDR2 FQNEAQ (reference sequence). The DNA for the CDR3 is TGTGCCAGCAGCTTATCCCCCCCAACCGATGCAACTAATGAAAAACTGTTTTTT. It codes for CASSLSPPTDATNEKLFF.

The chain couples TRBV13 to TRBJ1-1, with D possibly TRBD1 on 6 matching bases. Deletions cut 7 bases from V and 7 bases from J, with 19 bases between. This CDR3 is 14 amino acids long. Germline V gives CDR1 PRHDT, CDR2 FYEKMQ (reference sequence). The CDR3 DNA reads TGTGCCAGCACCCTAGGGGGGGAAATCGGTGAAGCTTTCTTT. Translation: CASTLGGEIGEAFF.

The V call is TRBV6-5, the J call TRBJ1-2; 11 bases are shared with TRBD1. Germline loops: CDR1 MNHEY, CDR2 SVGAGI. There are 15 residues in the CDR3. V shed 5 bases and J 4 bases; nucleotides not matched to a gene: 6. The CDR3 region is CASSTGTGGIYGYTF. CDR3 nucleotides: TGTGCCAGCAGTACGGGGACAGGGGGGATCTATGGCTACACCTTC.

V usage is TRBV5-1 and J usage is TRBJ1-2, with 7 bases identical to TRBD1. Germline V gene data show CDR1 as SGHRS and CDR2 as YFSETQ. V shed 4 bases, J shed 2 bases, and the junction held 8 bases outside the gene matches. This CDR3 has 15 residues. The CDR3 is CASSRVEGANYGYTF. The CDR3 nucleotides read TGCGCCAGCAGCCGGGTTGAGGGGGCGAACTATGGCTACACCTTC. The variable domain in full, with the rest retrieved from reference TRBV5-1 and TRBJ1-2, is KAGVTQTPRYLIKTRGQQVTLSCSPISGHRSVSWYQQTPGQGLQFLFEYFSETQRNKGNFPGRFSGRQFSNSRSEMNVSTLELGDSALYLCASSRVEGANYGYTFGSGTRLTVV.

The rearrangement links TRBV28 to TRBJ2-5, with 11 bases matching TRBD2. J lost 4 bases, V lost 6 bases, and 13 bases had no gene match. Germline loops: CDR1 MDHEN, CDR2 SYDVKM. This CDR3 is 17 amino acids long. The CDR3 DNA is TGTGCCAGCAGCATCTTGTTACTAGCGGGAGAGCGAGAGACCCAGTACTTC. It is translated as CASSILLLAGERETQYF.

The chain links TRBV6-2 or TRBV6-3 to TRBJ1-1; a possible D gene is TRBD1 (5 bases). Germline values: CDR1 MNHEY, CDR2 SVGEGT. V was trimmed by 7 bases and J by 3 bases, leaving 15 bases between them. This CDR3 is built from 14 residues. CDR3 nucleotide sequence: TGTGCCAGCATCCCGGGACCCCGAGACACTGAAGCTTTCTTT. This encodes CASIPGPRDTEAFF.

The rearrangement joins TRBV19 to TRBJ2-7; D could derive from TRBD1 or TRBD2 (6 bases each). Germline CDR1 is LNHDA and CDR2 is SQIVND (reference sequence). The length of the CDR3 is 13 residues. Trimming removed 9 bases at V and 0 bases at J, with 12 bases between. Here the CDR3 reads CASARDISYEQYF. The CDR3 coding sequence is TGTGCCAGCGCGCGGGACATCTCCTACGAGCAGTACTTC. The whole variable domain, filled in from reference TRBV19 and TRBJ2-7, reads DGGITQSPKYLFRKEGQNVTLSCEQNLNHDAMYWYRQDPGQGLRLIYYSQIVNDFQKGDIAEGYSVSREKKESFPLTVTSAQKNPTAFYLCASARDISYEQYFGPGTRLTVT.